Listed here are 20 T cell receptor beta chains from one sample, sequenced in a study of blood T cell repertoires in COVID-19. Some clones are missing from TCRdb's copy, which holds only in-frame ones; the method was immunoSEQ multiplex PCR. The sample holds some 300,000 clones, roughly nine tenths seen once. The sequenced material came from PBMCs or T cells enriched from blood (not recorded which). Receptor source: a woman aged 45-65 years who had been exposed to COVID-19.

The chain combines TRBV7-2 with TRBJ1-3; perhaps TRBD1 as D (6 bases). CDR3 length equals 15 residues. V lost 5 bases, J lost 4 bases, and 15 bases lay in between. Germline V gives CDR1 SGHTA, CDR2 FQGNSA. CDR3 DNA sequence: TGTGCCAGCAGCCCAGCGGACAGTCTCGGAAACACCATATATTTT. Residues: CASSPADSLGNTIYF.

The chain has TRBV5-1 and TRBJ1-5, with D possibly TRBD1 on 6 matching bases. The CDR3 covers 14 residues. V dropped 2 bases and J dropped 8 bases, with 14 bases sitting between them. Germline CDR1 SGHRS, CDR2 YFSETQ. DNA for the CDR3: TGCGCCAGCAGCTTAGGCAGCTCAGGGGAGCCCCAGCATTTT. Translated, it gives CASSLGSSGEPQHF.

The V and J genes are TRBV18 and TRBJ2-7; 7 bases fit TRBD1. J was trimmed by 3 bases and V by 3 bases; bases with no gene match: 5. Germline-derived CDR1 and CDR2 are KGHSH and LQKENI. This CDR3 region has 14 residues. The CDR3 sequence: CASSPPTGIYEQYF. CDR3 in DNA: TGTGCCAGCTCACCGCCGACAGGGATCTACGAGCAGTACTTC.

V usage is TRBV2 and J usage is TRBJ1-1; D perhaps matches TRBD1 (5 bases). The ends were cut back, 7 bases at V and 5 bases at J, with 20 bases in the middle. CDR1 and CDR2 from the germline V gene are SNHLY and FYNNEI. This CDR3 spans 15 amino acids. This chain's CDR3 is CASIPSHGGGTEAFF. CDR3 coding DNA: TGTGCCAGCATCCCCTCACATGGGGGGGGTACTGAAGCTTTCTTT.

For this clone: At one end, the junction sequence differs from germline, possibly due to a read error. This chain joins TRBV10-3 and TRBJ1-2, with D perhaps TRBD1 (5 bases). Germline V gene data show CDR1 as ENHRY and CDR2 as SYGVKD. This CDR3 comprises 11 residues. In DNA, the CDR3 is TGTGCCATCAGTCCAGGGATTTACCCACTATTC. Residues: CAISPGIYPLF.

This sequence joins TRBV3-1 (or the pseudogene TRBV3-2) and TRBJ2-3; no reliable D call. Germline CDR1 and CDR2: LGHDT and YNNKEL (reference sequence). Trimming took 5 bases from V and 0 from J, leaving 9 bases between them. This CDR3 has 14 residues. The CDR3 protein is CASSNGPSTDTQYF. The CDR3 DNA sequence: TGTGCCAGCAGCAATGGCCCAAGCACAGATACGCAGTATTTT.

V is TRBV15 and J is TRBJ1-2; TRBD1 is a possible D gene (5 bases). The CDR3 consists of 15 residues. Germline assignment: CDR1 LNHNV and CDR2 YYDKDF (reference sequence). Trimming left V 0 bases short and J 0 bases short, with 8 bases between. The CDR3 reads CATSREQQANYGYTF. For the CDR3, the DNA is TGTGCCACCAGCAGAGAGCAACAGGCTAACTATGGCTACACCTTC.

The rearrangement links TRBV2 to TRBJ2-3, with TRBD2 matching over 7 bases. CDR3 size: 13 residues. Trimming removed 8 bases from V and 4 bases from J; junction bases left unmatched: 6. Germline V gene lookup returns CDR1 SNHLY and CDR2 FYNNEI. The DNA for the CDR3 is TGTGCCAGCTGCAGGGAGGGGCCAGATACGCAGTATTTT. This codes for CASCREGPDTQYF.

This clone appeared a single time. The rearrangement links TRBV20-1 to TRBJ2-7, with D tentatively TRBD1 (6 bases). This CDR3 is built from 15 residues. Germline CDR1 is DFQATT and CDR2 is SNEGSKA (reference sequence). V was trimmed by 3 bases and J by 2 bases, leaving 17 bases between them. The CDR3 sequence: CSASRPTGDPYEQYF. For the CDR3, the DNA is TGCAGTGCTAGTCGGCCGACAGGTGACCCCTACGAGCAGTACTTC.

The rearrangement links TRBV2 to TRBJ2-1; D is possibly TRBD2 (6 bases). CDR3 length equals 15 residues. Germline CDR1 is SNHLY and CDR2 is FYNNEI. Trimming stripped 6 bases from V and 0 bases from J, with 12 bases between. The CDR3 is CASRRRGSSYNEQFF. The CDR3 nucleotides are TGTGCCAGCAGGAGACGGGGGAGCTCCTACAATGAGCAGTTCTTC. Based on the CDR3 plus reference TRBV2 and TRBJ2-1, the full variable domain is EPEVTQTPSHQVTQMGQEVILRCVPISNHLYFYWYRQILGQKVEFLVSFYNNEISEKSEIFDDQFSVERPDGSNFTLKIRSTKLEDSAMYFCASRRRGSSYNEQFFGPGTRLTVL.

The chain is built from TRBV7-2 and TRBJ2-6; D call uncertain. The CDR3 extends over 15 amino acids. Germline V gives CDR1 SGHTA, CDR2 FQGNSA. V gave up 4 bases and J gave up 0 bases, with 7 bases separating them. The CDR3 nucleotides read TGTGCCAGCAGCTGGTCAGGCTCTGGGGCCAACGTCCTGACTTTC. Translating gives CASSWSGSGANVLTF.

The chain links TRBV27 to TRBJ2-2, with 9 bases identical to TRBD1. V shed 4 bases, J shed 1 base, and the junction held 19 bases outside the gene matches. The CDR3 covers 21 residues. The germline V gene encodes CDR1 MNHEY and CDR2 SMNVEV (reference sequence). The CDR3 coding sequence is TGTGCCAGCAGTTCGAACCGAAAACTGGACAGGGGCCGGCGGAACACCGGGGAGCTGTTTTTT. Translation: CASSSNRKLDRGRRNTGELFF.

J is TRBJ2-3 and V is TRBV5-4; 9 nucleotides align to TRBD2. CDR3 size: 15 residues. Germline-derived CDR1 and CDR2 are SGHNT and YYREEE (reference sequence). Trimming at V came to 2 bases and at J to 1 base, leaving 2 bases not matched to a gene. The CDR3 here is CASSLSSGGTDTQYF. The CDR3 DNA reads TGTGCCAGCAGCTTATCTAGCGGGGGCACAGATACGCAGTATTTT.

The V gene is TRBV7-9, the J gene TRBJ2-2, with 9 bases that match TRBD1. J gave up 1 base and V 1 base, and 4 bases lay outside the gene matches. Germline values: CDR1 SEHNR, CDR2 FQNEAQ (reference sequence). CDR3 size: 17 residues. CDR3 bases: TGTGCCAGCAGCTTAGTTTCGGGACAGGGGAACACCGGGGAGCTGTTTTTT. Translation: CASSLVSGQGNTGELFF.

V and J are TRBV21-1 and TRBJ1-2. TRBV21-1 is designated a pseudogene. This CDR3 is built from 17 residues. The CDR3 reads CASSRAAGTYSFLGYTF. Here the CDR3 DNA reads TGTGCCAGCAGCCGTGCAGCGGGGACATACTCTTTTTTGGGCTACACCTTC.

V usage is TRBV7-2 and J usage is TRBJ2-7; 8 bases map to TRBD2. The V segment lost 5 bases and the J segment 3 bases; nucleotides outside the gene matches: 9. Germline CDR1 is SGHTA and CDR2 is FQGNSA. CDR3 length: 15 amino acids. In nucleotides, the CDR3 is TGTGCCAGCAGCCCGCGAGCGGGGGAGTACTACGAGCAGTACTTC. Translated, it gives CASSPRAGEYYEQYF. The whole variable domain, filled in from reference TRBV7-2 and TRBJ2-7, reads GAGVSQSPSNKVTEKGKDVELRCDPISGHTALYWYRQSLGQGLEFLIYFQGNSAPDKSGLPSDRFSAERTGGSVSTLTIQRTQQEDSAVYLCASSPRAGEYYEQYFGPGTRLTVT.

This chain connects TRBV29-1 to TRBJ1-4; D is uncertain. The CDR3 contains 13 residues. Trimming removed 6 bases at V and 6 bases at J, with 14 bases between. Germline CDR1 and CDR2: SQVTM and ANQGSEA. The CDR3 nucleotides are TGCAGCGTCGCCTTTGGTGGCCATGAAAAACTGTTTTTT. This sequence encodes CSVAFGGHEKLFF.

The chain joins TRBV6-5 to TRBJ1-1; D is uncertain. This CDR3 is 14 amino acids long. Per germline, CDR1 MNHEY and CDR2 SVGAGI. V was pared by 7 bases and J by 3 bases, with 15 bases between. CDR3 nucleotides: TGTGCCAGCACCAACCGGGGTGGTGACACTGAAGCTTTCTTT. This codes for CASTNRGGDTEAFF.

The chain couples TRBV2 to TRBJ2-1; D is possibly TRBD2 (5 bases). The germline CDR1 and CDR2 sequences are SNHLY and FYNNEI. There are 12 residues in the CDR3. Trimming removed 6 bases from V and 5 bases from J, with 8 bases in between. CDR3 loop: CASRGRDNEQFF. The CDR3 DNA follows: TGTGCCAGCAGAGGGCGGGACAATGAGCAGTTCTTC.

The chain recombines TRBV28 with TRBJ1-6; tentatively, D is TRBD1 (6 bases). V was trimmed by 6 bases and J by 9 bases, leaving 12 bases between them. This CDR3 spans 13 amino acids. The V gene's germline CDR1 is MDHEN and CDR2 SYDVKM. CDR3 coding DNA: TGTGCCAGCAGCCGGACAGCGATTTCACCCCTCCACTTT. This sequence encodes CASSRTAISPLHF.